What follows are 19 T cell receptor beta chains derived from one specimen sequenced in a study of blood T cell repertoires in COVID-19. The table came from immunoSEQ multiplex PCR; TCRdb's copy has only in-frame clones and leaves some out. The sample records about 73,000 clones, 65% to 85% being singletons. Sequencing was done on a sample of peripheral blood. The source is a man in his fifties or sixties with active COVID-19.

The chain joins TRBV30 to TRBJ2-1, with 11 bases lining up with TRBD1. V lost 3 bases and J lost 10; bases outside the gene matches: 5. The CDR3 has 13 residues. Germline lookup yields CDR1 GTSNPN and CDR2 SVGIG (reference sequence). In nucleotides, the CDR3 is TGTGCCTGGAGGGACAGGGGGCGCGGGGAGCAGTTCTTC. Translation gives CAWRDRGRGEQFF.

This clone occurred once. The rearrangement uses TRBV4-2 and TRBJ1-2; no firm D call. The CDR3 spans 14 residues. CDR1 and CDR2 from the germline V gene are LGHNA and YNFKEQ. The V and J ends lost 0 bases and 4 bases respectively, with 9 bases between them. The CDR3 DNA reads TGTGCCAGCAGCCAAGAGAGGGAGGGCTATGGCTACACCTTC. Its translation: CASSQEREGYGYTF.

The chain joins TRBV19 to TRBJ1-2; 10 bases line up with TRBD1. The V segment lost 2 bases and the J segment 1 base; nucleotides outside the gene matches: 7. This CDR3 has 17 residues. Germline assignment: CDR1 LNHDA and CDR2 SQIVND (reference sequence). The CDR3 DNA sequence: TGTGCCAGTAGTATACGGACCGGGACAGGGGTTAACTATGGCTACACCTTC. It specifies CASSIRTGTGVNYGYTF.

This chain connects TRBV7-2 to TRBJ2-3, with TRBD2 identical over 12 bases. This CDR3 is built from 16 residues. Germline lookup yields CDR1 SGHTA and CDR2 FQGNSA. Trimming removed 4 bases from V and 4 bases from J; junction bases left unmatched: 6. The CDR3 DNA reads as TGTGCCAGCAGCTCCTCTAGCGGGGGGGCAGCAGATACGCAGTATTTT. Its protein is CASSSSSGGAADTQYF. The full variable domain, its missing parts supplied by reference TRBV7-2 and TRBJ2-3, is GAGVSQSPSNKVTEKGKDVELRCDPISGHTALYWYRQSLGQGLEFLIYFQGNSAPDKSGLPSDRFSAERTGGSVSTLTIQRTQQEDSAVYLCASSSSSGGAADTQYFGPGTRLTVL.

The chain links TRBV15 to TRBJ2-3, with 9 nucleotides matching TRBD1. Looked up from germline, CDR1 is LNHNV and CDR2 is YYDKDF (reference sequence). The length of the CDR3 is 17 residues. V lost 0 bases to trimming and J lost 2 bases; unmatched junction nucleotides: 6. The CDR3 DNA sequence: TGTGCCACCAGCAGAGATCAGGGGACAGGGCTCACAGATACGCAGTATTTT. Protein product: CATSRDQGTGLTDTQYF.

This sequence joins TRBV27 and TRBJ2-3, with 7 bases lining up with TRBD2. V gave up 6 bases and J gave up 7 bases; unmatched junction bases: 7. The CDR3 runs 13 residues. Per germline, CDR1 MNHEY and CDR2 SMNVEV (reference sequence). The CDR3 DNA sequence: TGTGCCAGCAGCCCGGGACTACTGCATACGCAGTATTTT. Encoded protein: CASSPGLLHTQYF.

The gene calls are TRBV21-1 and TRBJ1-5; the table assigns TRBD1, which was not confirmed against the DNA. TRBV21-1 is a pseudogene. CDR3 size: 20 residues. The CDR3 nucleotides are TGTGCCAGCAGCAATACACGTTGGGGCAGGGGGCAGAGGAGCAATCAGCCCCAGCATTTT. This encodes CASSNTRWGRGQRSNQPQHF.

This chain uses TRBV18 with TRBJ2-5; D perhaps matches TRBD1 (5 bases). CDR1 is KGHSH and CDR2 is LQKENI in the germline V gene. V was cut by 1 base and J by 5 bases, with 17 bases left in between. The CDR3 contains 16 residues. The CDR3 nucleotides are TGTGCCAGCTCACCACTTCGGCAGGGCTCCTATGAGACCCAGTACTTC. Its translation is CASSPLRQGSYETQYF.

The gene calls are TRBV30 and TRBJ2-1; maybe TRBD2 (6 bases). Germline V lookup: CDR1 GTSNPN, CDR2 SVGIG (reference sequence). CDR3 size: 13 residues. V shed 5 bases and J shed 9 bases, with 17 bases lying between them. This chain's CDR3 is CAWRGTAAGEQFF. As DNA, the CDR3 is TGTGCCTGGCGCGGGACCGCCGCCGGTGAGCAGTTCTTC.

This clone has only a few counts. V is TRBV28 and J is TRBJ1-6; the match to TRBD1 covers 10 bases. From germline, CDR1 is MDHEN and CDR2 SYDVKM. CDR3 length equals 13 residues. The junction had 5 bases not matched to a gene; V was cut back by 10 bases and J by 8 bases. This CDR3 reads CATTGGTDSPLHF. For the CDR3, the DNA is TGTGCCACGACAGGGGGCACGGATTCACCCCTCCACTTT.

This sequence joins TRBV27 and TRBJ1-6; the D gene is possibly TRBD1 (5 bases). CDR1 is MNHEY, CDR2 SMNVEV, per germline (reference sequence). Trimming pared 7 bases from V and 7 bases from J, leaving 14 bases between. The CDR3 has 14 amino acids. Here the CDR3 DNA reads TGTGCCAGCACCCTAAGGGGTGGGAATTCACCCCTCCACTTT. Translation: CASTLRGGNSPLHF.

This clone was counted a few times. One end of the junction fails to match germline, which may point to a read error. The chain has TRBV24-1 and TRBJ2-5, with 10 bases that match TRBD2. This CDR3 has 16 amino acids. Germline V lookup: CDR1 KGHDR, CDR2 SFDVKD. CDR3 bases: TGTGCCACCAGTGATCCAACACAGGGGACTCTAGCGGGAGAAGACTTC. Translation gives CATSDPTQGTLAGEDF.

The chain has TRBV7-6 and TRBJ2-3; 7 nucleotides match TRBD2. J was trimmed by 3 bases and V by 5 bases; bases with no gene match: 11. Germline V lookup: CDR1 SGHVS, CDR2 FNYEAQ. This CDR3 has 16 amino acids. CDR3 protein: CASSLEASGVTDTQYF. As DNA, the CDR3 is TGTGCCAGCAGCCTAGAAGCGAGCGGGGTTACAGATACGCAGTATTTT. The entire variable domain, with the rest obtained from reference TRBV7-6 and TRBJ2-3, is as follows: GAGVSQSPRYKVTKRGQDVALRCDPISGHVSLYWYRQALGQGPEFLTYFNYEAQQDKSGLPNDRFSAERPEGSISTLTIQRTEQRDSAMYRCASSLEASGVTDTQYFGPGTRLTVL.

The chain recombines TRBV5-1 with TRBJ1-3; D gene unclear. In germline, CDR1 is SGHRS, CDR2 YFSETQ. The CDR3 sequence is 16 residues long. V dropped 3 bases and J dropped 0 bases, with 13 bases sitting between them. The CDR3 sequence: CASSSLEEISGNTIYF. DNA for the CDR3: TGCGCCAGCAGCTCTTTAGAGGAGATCTCTGGAAACACCATATATTTT.

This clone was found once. The CDR3 sequence: CASGPPRGGAEKLFF. CDR3 coding DNA: TGTGCCAGCGGTCCCCCGCGCGGGGGAGCTGAAAAACTGTTTTTT. V is TRBV28 and J is TRBJ1-4; D perhaps matches TRBD1 (5 bases). The CDR3 contains 15 residues. Trimming took 8 bases from V and 7 from J, leaving 20 bases between them. Germline V gene data show CDR1 as MDHEN and CDR2 as SYDVKM. Full variable domain (remainder filled in from reference TRBV28 and TRBJ1-4): DVKVTQSSRYLVKRTGEKVFLECVQDMDHENMFWYRQDPGLGLRLIYFSYDVKMKEKGDIPEGYSVSREKKERFSLILESASTNQTSMYLCASGPPRGGAEKLFFGSGTQLSVL.

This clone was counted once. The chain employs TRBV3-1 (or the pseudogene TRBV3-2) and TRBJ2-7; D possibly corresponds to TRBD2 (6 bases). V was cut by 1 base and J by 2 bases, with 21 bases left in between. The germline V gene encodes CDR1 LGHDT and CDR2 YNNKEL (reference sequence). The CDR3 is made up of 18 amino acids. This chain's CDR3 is CASSQAASLAGKTYEQYF. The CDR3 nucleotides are TGTGCCAGCAGCCAAGCTGCCTCATTGGCGGGGAAAACCTACGAGCAGTACTTC.

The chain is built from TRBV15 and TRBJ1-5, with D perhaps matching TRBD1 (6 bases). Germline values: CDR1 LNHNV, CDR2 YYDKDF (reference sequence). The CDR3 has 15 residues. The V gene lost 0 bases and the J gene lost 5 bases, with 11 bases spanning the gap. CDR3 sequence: CATSRDRGPDQPQHF. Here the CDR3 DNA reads TGTGCCACCAGCAGAGACAGGGGCCCCGATCAGCCCCAGCATTTT.

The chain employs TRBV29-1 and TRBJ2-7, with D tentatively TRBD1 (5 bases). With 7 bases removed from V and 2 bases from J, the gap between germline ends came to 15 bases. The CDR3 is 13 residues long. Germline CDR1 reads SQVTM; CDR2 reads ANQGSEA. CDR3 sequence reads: CSATPDTAYEQYF. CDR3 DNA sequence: TGCAGCGCCACGCCGGACACAGCCTACGAGCAGTACTTC.

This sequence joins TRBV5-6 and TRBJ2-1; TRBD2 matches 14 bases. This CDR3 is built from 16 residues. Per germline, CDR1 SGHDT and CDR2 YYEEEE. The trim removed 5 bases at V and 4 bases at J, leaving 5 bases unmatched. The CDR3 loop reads CASRRTSGRQYNEQFF. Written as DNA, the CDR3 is TGTGCCAGCAGGCGGACTAGCGGGAGGCAATACAATGAGCAGTTCTTC.